This T cell receptor beta chain was retrieved from a study of cytomegalovirus exposure and HLA in healthy donors. Study observations and caveats: In a later analysis, HLA-associated beta chains showed higher expansion and lower generation probabilities than comparable chains.

This clone has a single count. Antigen specificity is unknown. CDR3 length: 16 amino acids. Germline trimming cut 6 bases from V and 5 bases from J; bases unmatched to any gene: 5. Germline-derived CDR1 and CDR2 are SGHVS and FNYEAQ. Primers included in the PCR were 60 Vbeta and 13 Jbeta primers. Measured with immunoSEQ multiplex PCR; TCRdb has only the in-frame clones, and not every one. The sample includes around 170,000 clones, 60% to 85% of them seen just once. This chain uses TRBV7-6 with TRBJ2-3, with 16 bases lining up with TRBD2. The clonotype was recovered from a woman aged 50 to 60 in good health and CMV-seropositive. Sequencing was done on a sample of PBMCs. The CDR3 sequence: CASSLGLAGGQDTQYF. The CDR3 DNA is TGTGCCAGCAGTTTGGGACTAGCGGGGGGGCAAGATACGCAGTATTTT.